This note documents a single TCR beta chain sequence. The data originate from a study of blood T cell repertoires in COVID-19. In the study overall: Spain, Italy and the United States supplied samples that represented acute and convalescent COVID-19.

Under the authors' procedure: Researchers report that nucleated cell counts were estimated from reference gene primer amplification. TCRdb keeps only in-frame clones here, not all; method: immunoSEQ multiplex PCR. That table furnishes V, J and clone size, whereas the DNA furnished D and trimming. Of over 250,000 clones listed, just under 90% were seen once; the top ten hold under 2.5%. Germline values: CDR1 MDHEN, CDR2 SYDVKM. J lost 7 bases, V lost 8 bases, and 15 bases had no gene match. The CDR3 totals 16 residues. Input material: PBMCs or T cells enriched from blood (not recorded which). The chain links TRBV28 to TRBJ2-2; 8 positions agree with TRBD2. The sequence was collected from a woman in her sixties or seventies who had recovered from COVID-19. This chain's CDR3 is CASVENGLASSGELFF. As DNA, the CDR3 is TGTGCCAGCGTGGAGAATGGACTAGCCAGTAGCGGGGAGCTGTTTTTT. The full variable domain, rest sourced from reference TRBV28 and TRBJ2-2, is DVKVTQSSRYLVKRTGEKVFLECVQDMDHENMFWYRQDPGLGLRLIYFSYDVKMKEKGDIPEGYSVSREKKERFSLILESASTNQTSMYLCASVENGLASSGELFFGEGSRLTVL.